One and the same sample provided the 17 T cell receptor beta chains below, sequenced in a study of blood T cells in healthy people across ages. The use of a sample-barcoded 5' primer and a J-beta primer mix characterized a second PCR of roughly 7 to 12 cycles. Each CDR3 protein gets one entry after TCRdb re-called the 5' RACE reads with MiXCR. The sample contains around 990,000 distinct CDR3 sequences, around two fifths of which appear only once. The sample was blood. Receptor source: a man between 18 and 35 years old in good health.

About this clonotype itself: A much larger clone differs from this one at a single base, so this may be a read error. The J gene is TRBJ2-1, the V gene TRBV7-2; 13 nucleotides agree with TRBD2. The last part of the DNA fits TRBJ2-7 better; the J call may be wrong. The CDR3 consists of 20 residues. The germline V gene encodes CDR1 SGHTA and CDR2 FQGNSA. CDR3 region: CASSTRTSGGVPSSYNEQYF. CDR3 nucleotide sequence: TGTGCCAGCAGCACACGGACTAGCGGGGGAGTACCGAGCTCCTACAATGAGCAGTACTTC.

The rearrangement joins TRBV20-1 to TRBJ2-6; D tentatively fits TRBD1 or TRBD2 (6 bases each). From germline, CDR1 is DFQATT and CDR2 SNEGSKA (reference sequence). The CDR3 is made up of 15 amino acids. Trimming took off 1 base at V and 3 bases at J, with 10 bases between the two ends. CDR3 sequence (DNA): TGCAGTGCTAGAGGCGGGACATTTGGGGCCAACGTCCTGACTTTC. It specifies CSARGGTFGANVLTF.

The chain joins TRBV5-1 to TRBJ1-2; a weak D match, TRBD1 (5 bases). The CDR3 loop spans 16 amino acids. V was shortened by 0 bases and J by 5 bases, with 17 bases between the two germline ends. Per the germline V gene, CDR1 is SGHRS and CDR2 is YFSETQ. DNA for the CDR3: TGCGCCAGCAGCTTGGGGGAAACCGGGACGGCATATGGCTACACCTTC. It codes for CASSLGETGTAYGYTF.

With regard to this clonotype: One end of the junction does not line up with germline, which may come from a read error. V and J are TRBV11-2 and TRBJ2-5; D remains unclear. The CDR3 consists of 12 residues. The germline V gene has CDR1 SGHAT and CDR2 FQNNGV. CDR3 loop: CASSPVQQTQYF. DNA for the CDR3: TGTGCCAGCAGCCCCGTCCAACAGACCCAGTACTTC.

This clonotype was observed a few times. The V and J genes are TRBV4-3 and TRBJ2-7, with D possibly being TRBD1 (6 bases). Trimming pared 0 bases from V and 1 base from J, leaving 22 bases between. CDR1 LGHNA and CDR2 YSLEER come from the germline V gene. The CDR3 is 19 amino acids. CDR3: CASSQESPLRQGISYEQYF. CDR3 DNA: TGCGCCAGCAGCCAAGAATCGCCCCTCAGGCAGGGGATTTCCTACGAGCAGTACTTC.

There are a few counts of this clonotype. V and J are TRBV18 and TRBJ2-1, with D possibly matching TRBD2 (6 bases). This CDR3 contains 14 residues. Trimming took 1 base from V and 8 from J, leaving 12 bases between them. Germline V gene data show CDR1 as KGHSH and CDR2 as LQKENI. The CDR3 here is CASSPRDSRYEQFF. The CDR3 coding sequence is TGTGCCAGCTCACCACGGGACTCCAGGTATGAGCAGTTCTTC.

V is TRBV10-3 and J is TRBJ2-5; TRBD2 aligns across 7 bases. This CDR3 has 18 residues. Germline loops: CDR1 ENHRY, CDR2 SYGVKD. V shed 0 bases, J shed 2 bases, and the junction held 12 bases outside the gene matches. Here the CDR3 reads CAISESVTSRGTQETQYF. The CDR3 nucleotides read TGTGCCATCAGTGAGTCTGTGACTTCGCGGGGGACTCAAGAGACCCAGTACTTC.

This clonotype was counted only a few times. The gene calls are TRBV6-5 and TRBJ1-1; D gene uncertain. This CDR3 comprises 13 residues. CDR1 and CDR2 from the germline V gene are MNHEY and SVGAGI. The ends were cut back, 0 bases at V and 5 bases at J, with 7 bases in the middle. CDR3 in amino acids: CASSYSRRTEAFF. For the CDR3, the DNA is TGTGCCAGCAGTTACTCGCGGAGGACTGAAGCTTTCTTT.

The chain couples TRBV2 to TRBJ1-1; D gene ambiguous. Per germline, CDR1 SNHLY and CDR2 FYNNEI. CDR3 length equals 12 residues. With 1 base removed from V and 6 bases from J, the gap between germline ends came to 6 bases. This CDR3 reads CASSEGRAEAFF. In DNA, the CDR3 is TGTGCCAGCAGTGAAGGGAGGGCTGAAGCTTTCTTT. Together with reference TRBV2 and TRBJ1-1, the CDR3 gives the full variable domain: EPEVTQTPSHQVTQMGQEVILRCVPISNHLYFYWYRQILGQKVEFLVSFYNNEISEKSEIFDDQFSVERPDGSNFTLKIRSTKLEDSAMYFCASSEGRAEAFFGQGTRLTVV.

In the case of this clonotype: Compared with germline, one end of the junction differs, possibly owing to a read error. This chain links TRBV15 with TRBJ2-1; no definite D call. Germline CDR1 is LNHNV and CDR2 is YYDKDF (reference sequence). The CDR3 is 13 amino acids. The CDR3 nucleotides read TGTGTCACCAGCAGAGATCCTGCCTATGAGCAGTTCTTC. Protein sequence: CVTSRDPAYEQFF.

The V call is TRBV20-1, the J call TRBJ1-2; maybe TRBD1 (5 bases). The CDR3 extends over 15 amino acids. Germline lookup yields CDR1 DFQATT and CDR2 SNEGSKA (reference sequence). With 0 bases removed from V and 0 bases from J, the gap between germline ends came to 11 bases. CDR3 amino acids: CSARDGRDPNYGYTF. The CDR3 DNA is TGCAGTGCTAGAGATGGCCGGGACCCTAACTATGGCTACACCTTC.

This clonotype was seen more than once but under ten times. The J gene is TRBJ1-6, the V gene TRBV10-3; D might be TRBD1 (5 bases). Trimming stripped 7 bases from V and 9 bases from J, with 16 bases between. Germline V lookup: CDR1 ENHRY, CDR2 SYGVKD. The CDR3 has 14 residues. The chain's CDR3 is CAITNGGIGSPLHF. CDR3 sequence (DNA): TGTGCCATCACGAATGGGGGAATTGGTTCACCCCTCCACTTT.

This chain connects TRBV6-6 to TRBJ1-1, with a tentative D call TRBD1 (6 bases). The CDR3 contains 14 residues. Trimming took 7 bases from V and 5 from J, leaving 17 bases between them. Germline CDR1 MNHNY, CDR2 SVGAGI (reference sequence). The DNA of the CDR3 is TGTGCCAGCACTCAAGGGGGTGGAGGAACTGAAGCTTTCTTT. This translates into CASTQGGGGTEAFF.

The V call is TRBV28, the J call TRBJ1-5; D gene unclear. V lost 6 bases and J lost 5, with 26 bases in between. The CDR3 covers 18 residues. Germline V gene sequence: CDR1 MDHEN, CDR2 SYDVKM. CDR3 DNA: TGTGCCAGCAGCGGGCCGTGGGGTCTCGGTTCGGTTGATCAGCCCCAGCATTTT. Translated: CASSGPWGLGSVDQPQHF.

The V gene is TRBV12-3 or TRBV12-4, the J gene TRBJ1-2, with 8 bases that match TRBD1. With 3 bases clipped from V and 2 bases from J, the junction kept 8 bases outside the gene matches. The CDR3 spans 16 residues. CDR3 loop: CASSFTGTGNNYGYTF. In DNA form, the CDR3 reads TGTGCCAGCAGTTTCACCGGGACAGGCAACAACTATGGCTACACCTTC.

Worth noting for this clonotype: Its ends do not fully match the called genes, so a read error is possible. This rearrangement joins TRBV9 to TRBJ1-1; D gene uncertain. The CDR3 loop spans 14 amino acids. The germline V gene encodes CDR1 SGDLS and CDR2 YYNGEE. In DNA form, the CDR3 reads TGTGCCTGCAGCGTAGTTCGGGGAGGCACTGAAGCTTTCTTT. Protein sequence: CACSVVRGGTEAFF.

V usage is TRBV27 and J usage is TRBJ1-6; maybe TRBD1 (5 bases). This CDR3 is built from 16 residues. Germline V gives CDR1 MNHEY, CDR2 SMNVEV (reference sequence). With 6 bases removed from V and 3 bases from J, the gap between germline ends came to 15 bases. CDR3 bases: TGTGCCAGCAGCCTAAAGCCGCAGGGCTATAATTCACCCCTCCACTTT. Translated, it gives CASSLKPQGYNSPLHF.